The clone carrying this T cell receptor beta chain appeared once. The antigen is not known. 13 Jbeta primers and 60 Vbeta primers were used for the PCR. TCRdb's table, derived via immunoSEQ multiplex PCR, lists solely in-frame clones and lacks some. Here the sample spans 130,000 or so clones, 70% to 85% being singletons. V was pared by 0 bases and J by 14 bases, with 7 bases of the junction left unmatched. The germline CDR1 and CDR2 sequences are SGHDT and YYEEEE. The CDR3 contains 13 residues. These data come from a study of cytomegalovirus exposure and HLA in healthy donors. Broader study findings: Analyzed later, most CMV-associated TCR beta chains appeared HLA-restricted.

At sampling all donors were nominally healthy, likely with unrecorded immune exposures. Sequencing was carried out using PBMCs. The chain employs TRBV5-6 and TRBJ2-1; 8 positions match TRBD2. This clonotype was obtained from a man in his late teens or twenties in good health and CMV-seronegative. The CDR3 DNA is TGTGCCAGCAGCTTGGTTACGGCGGGGGGTAAGTTCTTC. This codes for CASSLVTAGGKFF.